This T cell receptor (beta chain) was retrieved from a study of blood T cell repertoires in COVID-19. Across the whole study: The study drew acute and convalescent COVID-19 samples from the United States, Italy and Spain.

As handled by the study authors: Estimation of nucleated cell counts was performed using reference gene primer amplification. Produced via immunoSEQ multiplex PCR; TCRdb's table is partial and in-frame only. The DNA gave D and trimming, while V, J and clone size come from that table. This sample has 200,000 to 300,000 clones, with 88% found just once. Sample: peripheral blood. The clonotype was recovered from a human donor in a cohort sampled during active COVID-19.

CDR3 region: CASSFGGQGETEAFF. In DNA, the CDR3 is TGTGCCAGCAGTTTTGGGGGACAGGGGGAGACTGAAGCTTTCTTT. V is TRBV6-6 and J is TRBJ1-1; 11 bases are a match to TRBD1. Unmatched junction bases numbered 6, after V lost 4 bases and J lost 5 bases. Germline values: CDR1 MNHNY, CDR2 SVGAGI (reference sequence). The CDR3 is 15 residues long.